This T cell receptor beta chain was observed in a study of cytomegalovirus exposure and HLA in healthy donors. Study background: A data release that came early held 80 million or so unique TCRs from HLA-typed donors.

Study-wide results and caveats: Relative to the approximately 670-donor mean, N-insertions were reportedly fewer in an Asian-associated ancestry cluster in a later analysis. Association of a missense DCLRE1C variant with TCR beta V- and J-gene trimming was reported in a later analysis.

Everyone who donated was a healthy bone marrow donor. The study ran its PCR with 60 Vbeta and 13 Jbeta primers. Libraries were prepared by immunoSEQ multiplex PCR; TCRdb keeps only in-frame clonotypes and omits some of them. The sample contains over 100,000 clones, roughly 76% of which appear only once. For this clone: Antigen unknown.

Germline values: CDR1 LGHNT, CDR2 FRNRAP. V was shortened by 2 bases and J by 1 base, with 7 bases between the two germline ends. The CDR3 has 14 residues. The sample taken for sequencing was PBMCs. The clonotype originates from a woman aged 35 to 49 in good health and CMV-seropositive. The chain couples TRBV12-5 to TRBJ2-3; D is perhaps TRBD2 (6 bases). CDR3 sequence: CASGLWGGTDTQYF. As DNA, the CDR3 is TGTGCTAGTGGTTTGTGGGGGGGCACAGATACGCAGTATTTT.